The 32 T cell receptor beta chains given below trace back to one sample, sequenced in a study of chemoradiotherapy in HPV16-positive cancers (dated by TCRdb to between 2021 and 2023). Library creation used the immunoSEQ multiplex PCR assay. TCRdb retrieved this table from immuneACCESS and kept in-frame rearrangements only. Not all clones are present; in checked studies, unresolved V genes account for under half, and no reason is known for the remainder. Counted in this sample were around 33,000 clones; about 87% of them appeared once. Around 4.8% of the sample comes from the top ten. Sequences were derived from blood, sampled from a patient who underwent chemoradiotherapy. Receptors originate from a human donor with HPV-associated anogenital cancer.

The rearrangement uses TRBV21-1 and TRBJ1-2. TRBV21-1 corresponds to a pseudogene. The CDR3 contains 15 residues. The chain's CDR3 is CASSSKPGLVYGYTF. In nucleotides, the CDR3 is TGTGCCAGCAGCTCAAAGCCTGGTCTTGTCTATGGCTACACCTTC.

In DNA, the CDR3 is TGTGCCAGCAGCTTGCGTTGGCGGGAGGAGGATACGCAGTATTTT. Its protein is CASSLRWREEDTQYF. This chain uses TRBV5-4 with TRBJ2-3; 8 nucleotides match TRBD2. Germline assignment: CDR1 SGHNT and CDR2 YYREEE (reference sequence). Trimming removed 1 base from V and 6 bases from J; junction bases left unmatched: 7. The CDR3 runs to 15 residues.

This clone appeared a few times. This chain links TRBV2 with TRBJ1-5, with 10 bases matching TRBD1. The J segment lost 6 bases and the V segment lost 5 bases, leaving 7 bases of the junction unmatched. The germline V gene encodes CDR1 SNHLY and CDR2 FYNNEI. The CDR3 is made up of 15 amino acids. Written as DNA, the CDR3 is TGTGCCAGCAGTCTGTCGGGACAGGGGAGTCAGCCCCAGCATTTT. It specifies CASSLSGQGSQPQHF.

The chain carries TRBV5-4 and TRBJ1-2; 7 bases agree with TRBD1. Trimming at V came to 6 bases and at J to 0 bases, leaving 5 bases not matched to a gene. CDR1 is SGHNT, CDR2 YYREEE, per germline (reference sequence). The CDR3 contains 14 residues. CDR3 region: CASIDRETNYGYTF. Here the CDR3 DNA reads TGTGCCAGCATCGACAGGGAGACTAACTATGGCTACACCTTC.

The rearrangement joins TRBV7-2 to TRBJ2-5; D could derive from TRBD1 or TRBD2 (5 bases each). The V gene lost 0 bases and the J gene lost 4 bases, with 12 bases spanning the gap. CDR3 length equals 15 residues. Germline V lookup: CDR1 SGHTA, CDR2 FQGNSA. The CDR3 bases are TGTGCCAGCAGCTTAGCGACCGGGGCGGTAGAGACCCAGTACTTC. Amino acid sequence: CASSLATGAVETQYF.

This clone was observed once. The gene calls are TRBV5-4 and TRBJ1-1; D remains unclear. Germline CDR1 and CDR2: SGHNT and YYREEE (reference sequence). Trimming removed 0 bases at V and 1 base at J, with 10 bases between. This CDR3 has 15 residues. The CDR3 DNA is TGTGCCAGCAGCTTGGGTACCACCCCGAACACTGAAGCTTTCTTT. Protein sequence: CASSLGTTPNTEAFF.

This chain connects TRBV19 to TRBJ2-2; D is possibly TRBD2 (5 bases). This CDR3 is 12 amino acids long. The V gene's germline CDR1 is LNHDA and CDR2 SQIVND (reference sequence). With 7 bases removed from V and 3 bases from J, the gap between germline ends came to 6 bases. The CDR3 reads CASKRDTGELFF. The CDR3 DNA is TGTGCCAGTAAGAGGGACACCGGGGAGCTGTTTTTT.

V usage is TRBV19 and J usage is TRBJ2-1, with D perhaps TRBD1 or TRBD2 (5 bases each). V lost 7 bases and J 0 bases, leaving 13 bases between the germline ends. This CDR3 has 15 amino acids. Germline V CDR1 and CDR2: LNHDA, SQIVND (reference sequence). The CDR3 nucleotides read TGTGCCAGTACCCCTGGGGGTAGCTCCTACAATGAGCAGTTCTTC. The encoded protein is CASTPGGSSYNEQFF.

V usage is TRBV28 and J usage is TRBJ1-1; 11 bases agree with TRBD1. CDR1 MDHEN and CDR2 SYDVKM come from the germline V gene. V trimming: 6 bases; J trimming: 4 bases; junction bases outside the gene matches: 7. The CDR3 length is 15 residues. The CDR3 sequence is CASRGTGGSSTEAFF. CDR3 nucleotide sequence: TGTGCCAGCAGAGGGACAGGGGGTAGTAGCACTGAAGCTTTCTTT.

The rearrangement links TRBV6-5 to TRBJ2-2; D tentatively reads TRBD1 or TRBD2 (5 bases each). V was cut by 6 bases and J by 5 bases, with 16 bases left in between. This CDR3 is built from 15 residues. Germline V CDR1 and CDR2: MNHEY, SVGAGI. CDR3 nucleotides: TGTGCCAGCAGCCGTGGCCCTGGGGGAACCGGGGAGCTGTTTTTT. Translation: CASSRGPGGTGELFF.

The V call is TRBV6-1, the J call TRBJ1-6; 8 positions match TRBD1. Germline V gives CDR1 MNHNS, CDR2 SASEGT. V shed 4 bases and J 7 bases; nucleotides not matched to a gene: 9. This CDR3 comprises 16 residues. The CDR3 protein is CASSVNPTGANSPLHF. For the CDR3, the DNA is TGTGCCAGCAGTGTTAACCCGACAGGGGCCAATTCACCCCTCCACTTT.

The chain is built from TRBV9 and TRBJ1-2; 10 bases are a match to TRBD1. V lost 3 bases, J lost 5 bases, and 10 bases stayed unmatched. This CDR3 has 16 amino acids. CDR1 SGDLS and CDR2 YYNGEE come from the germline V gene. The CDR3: CASSAQTGGNYYGYTF. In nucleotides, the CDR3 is TGTGCCAGCAGCGCACAGACAGGGGGCAACTATTATGGCTACACCTTC.

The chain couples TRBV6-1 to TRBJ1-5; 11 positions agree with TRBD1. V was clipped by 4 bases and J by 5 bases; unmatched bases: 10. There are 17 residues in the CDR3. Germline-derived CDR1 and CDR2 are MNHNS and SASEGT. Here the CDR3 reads CASSGLDRGLWYQPQHF. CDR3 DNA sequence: TGTGCCAGCAGTGGGCTGGACAGGGGGCTTTGGTATCAGCCCCAGCATTTT.

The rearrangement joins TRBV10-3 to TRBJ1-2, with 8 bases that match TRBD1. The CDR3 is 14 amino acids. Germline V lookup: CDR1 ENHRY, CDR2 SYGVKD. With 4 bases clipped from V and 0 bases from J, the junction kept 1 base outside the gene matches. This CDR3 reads CAISGTGTNYGYTF. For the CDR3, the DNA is TGTGCCATCAGTGGGACAGGGACTAACTATGGCTACACCTTC.

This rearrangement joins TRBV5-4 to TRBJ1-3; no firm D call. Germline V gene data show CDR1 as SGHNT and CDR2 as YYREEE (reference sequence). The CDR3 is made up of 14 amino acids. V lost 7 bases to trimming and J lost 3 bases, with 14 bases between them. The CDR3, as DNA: TGTGCCAGCGCAGTCGAAGGGTTTGGAAACACCATATATTTT. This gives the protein CASAVEGFGNTIYF.

In DNA form, the CDR3 reads TGTGCCAGCAGTGACTGGGACAGGGGGAACACTGAAGCTTTCTTT. Encoded protein: CASSDWDRGNTEAFF. This chain joins TRBV25-1 and TRBJ1-1; 10 bases are a match to TRBD1. CDR3 length equals 15 residues. The ends lost 3 bases at V and 1 base at J; junction bases unmatched: 2. The germline CDR1 and CDR2 sequences are MGHDK and SYGVNS.

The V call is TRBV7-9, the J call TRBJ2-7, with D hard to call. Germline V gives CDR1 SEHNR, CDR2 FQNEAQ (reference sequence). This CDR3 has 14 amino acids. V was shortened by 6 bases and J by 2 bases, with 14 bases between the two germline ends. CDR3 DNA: TGTGCCAGCAGTTCTTATACTGGTACCTACGAGCAGTACTTC. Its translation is CASSSYTGTYEQYF.

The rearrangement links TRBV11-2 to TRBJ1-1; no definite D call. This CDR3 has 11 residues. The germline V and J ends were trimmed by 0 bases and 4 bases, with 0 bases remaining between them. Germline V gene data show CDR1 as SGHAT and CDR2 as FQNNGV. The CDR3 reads CASSLDTEAFF. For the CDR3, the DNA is TGTGCCAGCAGCTTAGACACTGAAGCTTTCTTT.

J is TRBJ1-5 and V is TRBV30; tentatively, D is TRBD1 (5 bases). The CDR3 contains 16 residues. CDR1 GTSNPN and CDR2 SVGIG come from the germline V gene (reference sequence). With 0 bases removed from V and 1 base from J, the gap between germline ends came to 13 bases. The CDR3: CAWSVRLAGSNQPQHF. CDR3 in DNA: TGTGCCTGGAGTGTACGATTGGCAGGGAGCAATCAGCCCCAGCATTTT. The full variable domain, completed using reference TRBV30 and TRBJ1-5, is SQTIHQWPATLVQPVGSPLSLECTVEGTSNPNLYWYRQAAGRGLQLLFYSVGIGQISSEVPQNLSASRPQDRQFILSSKKLLLSDSGFYLCAWSVRLAGSNQPQHFGDGTRLSIL.

CDR3 sequence (DNA): TGTGCCATCAGTGAGTCGATAGGAACCTACGAGCAGTACTTC. Translated, it gives CAISESIGTYEQYF. The chain has TRBV10-3 and TRBJ2-7; D ambiguous. CDR3 length equals 14 residues. Germline V lookup: CDR1 ENHRY, CDR2 SYGVKD. V was clipped by 0 bases and J by 2 bases, with 8 bases between them.

Written as DNA, the CDR3 is TGTGCCAGCAGGACCGGGGGGGGACTGAACACCGGGGAGCTGTTTTTT. Translating gives CASRTGGGLNTGELFF. This chain joins TRBV11-2 and TRBJ2-2, with 8 nucleotides matching TRBD2. The length of the CDR3 is 16 residues. The trim removed 6 bases at V and 1 base at J, leaving 7 bases unmatched. Germline values: CDR1 SGHAT, CDR2 FQNNGV.

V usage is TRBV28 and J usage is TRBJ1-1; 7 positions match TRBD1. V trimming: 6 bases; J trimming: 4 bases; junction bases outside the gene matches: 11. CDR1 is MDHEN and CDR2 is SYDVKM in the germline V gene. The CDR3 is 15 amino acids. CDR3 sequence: CASSPFRGSGTEAFF. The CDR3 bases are TGTGCCAGCAGCCCATTCAGGGGGAGCGGCACTGAAGCTTTCTTT.

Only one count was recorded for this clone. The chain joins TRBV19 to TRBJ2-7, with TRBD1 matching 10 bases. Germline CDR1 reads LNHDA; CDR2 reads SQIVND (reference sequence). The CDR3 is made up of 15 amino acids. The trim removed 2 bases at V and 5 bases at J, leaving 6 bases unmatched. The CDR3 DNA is TGTGCCAGTAGTATAATGACAGGGGGCTTAAACGAGCAGTACTTC. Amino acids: CASSIMTGGLNEQYF.

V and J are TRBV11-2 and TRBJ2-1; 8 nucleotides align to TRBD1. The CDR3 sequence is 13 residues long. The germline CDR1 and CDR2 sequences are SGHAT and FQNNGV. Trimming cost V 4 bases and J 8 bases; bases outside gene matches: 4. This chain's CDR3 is CASSSDRGYEQFF. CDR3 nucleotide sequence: TGTGCCAGCAGCTCAGACAGGGGTTATGAGCAGTTCTTC.

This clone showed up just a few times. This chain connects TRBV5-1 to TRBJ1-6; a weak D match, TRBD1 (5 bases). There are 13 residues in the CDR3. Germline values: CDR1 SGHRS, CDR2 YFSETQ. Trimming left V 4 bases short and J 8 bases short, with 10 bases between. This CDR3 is CASSPGDDSPLHF. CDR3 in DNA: TGCGCCAGCAGCCCGGGGGACGATTCACCCCTCCACTTT.

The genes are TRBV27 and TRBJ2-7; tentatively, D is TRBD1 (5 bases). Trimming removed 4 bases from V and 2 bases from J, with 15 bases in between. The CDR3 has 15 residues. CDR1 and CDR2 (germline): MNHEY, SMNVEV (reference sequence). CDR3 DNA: TGTGCCAGCAGTTCCCGACAGACCACTACCTACGAGCAGTACTTC. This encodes CASSSRQTTTYEQYF.

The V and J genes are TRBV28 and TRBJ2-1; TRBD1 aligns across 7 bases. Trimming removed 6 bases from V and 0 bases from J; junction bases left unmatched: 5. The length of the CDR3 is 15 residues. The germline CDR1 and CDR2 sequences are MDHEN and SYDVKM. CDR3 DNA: TGTGCCAGCAGAGGGGGCGAAGGCTCCTACAATGAGCAGTTCTTC. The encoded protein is CASRGGEGSYNEQFF.

CDR3 protein: CASSVVGGPSYNEQFF. The CDR3 nucleotides are TGTGCCAGCAGCGTAGTCGGGGGACCCTCTTACAATGAGCAGTTCTTC. The V and J genes are TRBV9 and TRBJ2-1, with TRBD2 as a possible D gene (6 bases). The germline V and J ends were trimmed by 0 bases and 4 bases, with 14 bases remaining between them. The CDR3 length is 16 residues. In germline, CDR1 is SGDLS, CDR2 YYNGEE.

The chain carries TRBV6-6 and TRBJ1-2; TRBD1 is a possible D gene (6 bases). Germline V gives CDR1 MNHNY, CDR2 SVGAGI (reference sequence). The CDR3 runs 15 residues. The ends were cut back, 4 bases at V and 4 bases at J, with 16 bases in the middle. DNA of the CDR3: TGTGCCAGCAGTTCCAGGGAGGGACACTTCTATGGCTACACCTTC. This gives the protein CASSSREGHFYGYTF.

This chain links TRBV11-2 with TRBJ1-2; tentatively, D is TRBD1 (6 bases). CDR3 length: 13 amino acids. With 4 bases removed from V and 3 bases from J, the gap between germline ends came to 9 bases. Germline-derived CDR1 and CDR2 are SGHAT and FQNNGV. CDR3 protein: CASSSDSYYGYTF. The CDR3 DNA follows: TGTGCCAGCAGCTCGGACAGTTACTATGGCTACACCTTC. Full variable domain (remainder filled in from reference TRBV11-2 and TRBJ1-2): EAGVAQSPRYKIIEKRQSVAFWCNPISGHATLYWYQQILGQGPKLLIQFQNNGVVDDSQLPKDRFSAERLKGVDSTLKIQPAKLEDSAVYLCASSSDSYYGYTFGSGTRLTVV.

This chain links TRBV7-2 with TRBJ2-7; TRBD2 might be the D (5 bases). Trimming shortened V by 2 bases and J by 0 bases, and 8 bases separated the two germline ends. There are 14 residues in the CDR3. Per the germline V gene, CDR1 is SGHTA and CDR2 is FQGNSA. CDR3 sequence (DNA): TGTGCCAGCAGCTTATTAGGGAGCTCCTACGAGCAGTACTTC. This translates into CASSLLGSSYEQYF. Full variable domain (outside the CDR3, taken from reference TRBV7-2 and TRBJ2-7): GAGVSQSPSNKVTEKGKDVELRCDPISGHTALYWYRQSLGQGLEFLIYFQGNSAPDKSGLPSDRFSAERTGGSVSTLTIQRTQQEDSAVYLCASSLLGSSYEQYFGPGTRLTVT.

The CDR3, as DNA: TGTGCCAGTAGTCCCGGGGGCGACTACAATGAGCAGTTCTTC. Protein: CASSPGGDYNEQFF. The gene calls are TRBV19 and TRBJ2-1, with D tentatively TRBD1 or TRBD2 (6 bases each). Trimming took 5 bases from V and 3 from J, leaving 11 bases between them. The CDR3 spans 14 residues. Germline V CDR1 and CDR2: LNHDA, SQIVND (reference sequence).